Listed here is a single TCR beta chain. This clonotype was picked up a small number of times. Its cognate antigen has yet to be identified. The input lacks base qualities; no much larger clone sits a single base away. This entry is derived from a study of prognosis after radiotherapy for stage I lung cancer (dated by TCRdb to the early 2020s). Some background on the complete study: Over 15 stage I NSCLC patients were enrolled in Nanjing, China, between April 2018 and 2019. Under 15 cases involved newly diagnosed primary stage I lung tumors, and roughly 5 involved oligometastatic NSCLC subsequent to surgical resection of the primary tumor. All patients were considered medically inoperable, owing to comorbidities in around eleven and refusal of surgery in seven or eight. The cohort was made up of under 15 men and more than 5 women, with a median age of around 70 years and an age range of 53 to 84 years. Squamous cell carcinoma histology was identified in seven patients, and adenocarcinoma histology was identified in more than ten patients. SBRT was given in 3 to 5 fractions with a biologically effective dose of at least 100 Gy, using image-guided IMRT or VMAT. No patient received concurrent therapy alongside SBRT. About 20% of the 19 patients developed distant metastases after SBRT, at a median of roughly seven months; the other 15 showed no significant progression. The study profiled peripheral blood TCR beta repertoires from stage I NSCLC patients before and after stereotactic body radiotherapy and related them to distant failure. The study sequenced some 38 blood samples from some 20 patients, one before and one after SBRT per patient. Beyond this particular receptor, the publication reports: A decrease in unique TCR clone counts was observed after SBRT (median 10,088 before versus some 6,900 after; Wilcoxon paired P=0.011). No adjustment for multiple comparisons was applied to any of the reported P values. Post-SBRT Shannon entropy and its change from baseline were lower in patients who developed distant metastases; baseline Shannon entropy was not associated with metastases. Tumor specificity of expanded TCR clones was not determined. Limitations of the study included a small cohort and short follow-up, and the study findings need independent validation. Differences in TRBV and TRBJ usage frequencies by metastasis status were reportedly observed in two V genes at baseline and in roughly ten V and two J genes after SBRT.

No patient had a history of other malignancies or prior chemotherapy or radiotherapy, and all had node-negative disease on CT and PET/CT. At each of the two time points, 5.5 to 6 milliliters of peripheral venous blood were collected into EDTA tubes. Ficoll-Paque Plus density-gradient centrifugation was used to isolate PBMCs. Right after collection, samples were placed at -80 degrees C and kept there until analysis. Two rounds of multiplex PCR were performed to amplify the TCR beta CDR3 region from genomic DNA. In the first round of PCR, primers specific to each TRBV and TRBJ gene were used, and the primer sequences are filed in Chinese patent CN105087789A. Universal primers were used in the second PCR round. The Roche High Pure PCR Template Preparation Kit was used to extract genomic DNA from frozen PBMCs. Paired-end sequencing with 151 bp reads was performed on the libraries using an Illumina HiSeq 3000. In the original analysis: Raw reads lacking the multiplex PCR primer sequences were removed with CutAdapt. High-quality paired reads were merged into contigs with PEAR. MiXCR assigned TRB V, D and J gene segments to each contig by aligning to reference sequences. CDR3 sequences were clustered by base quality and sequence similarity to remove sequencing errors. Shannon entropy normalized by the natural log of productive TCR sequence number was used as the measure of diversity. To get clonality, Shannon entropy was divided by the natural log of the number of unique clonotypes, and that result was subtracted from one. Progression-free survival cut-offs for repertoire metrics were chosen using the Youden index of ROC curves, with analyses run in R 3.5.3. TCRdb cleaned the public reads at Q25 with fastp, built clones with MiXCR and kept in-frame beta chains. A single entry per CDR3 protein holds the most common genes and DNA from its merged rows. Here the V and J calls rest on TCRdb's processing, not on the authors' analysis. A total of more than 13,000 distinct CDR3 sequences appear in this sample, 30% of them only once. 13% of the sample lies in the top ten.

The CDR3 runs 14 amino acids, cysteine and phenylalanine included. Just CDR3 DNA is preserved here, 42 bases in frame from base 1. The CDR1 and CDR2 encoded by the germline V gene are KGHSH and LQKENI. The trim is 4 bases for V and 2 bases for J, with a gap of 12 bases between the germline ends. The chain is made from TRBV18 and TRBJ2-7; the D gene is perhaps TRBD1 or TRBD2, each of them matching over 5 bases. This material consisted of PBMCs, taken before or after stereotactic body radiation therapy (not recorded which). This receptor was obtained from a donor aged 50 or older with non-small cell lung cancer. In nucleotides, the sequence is TGTGCCAGCTCACAAGGGACGGGGACCTACGAGCAGTACTTC. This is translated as CASSQGTGTYEQYF.